Following are 2 T cell receptor beta chains from one sample sequenced in a study of tumor-infiltrating lymphocytes in primary liver carcinoma (dated by TCRdb to between 2016 and 2019). RNA from unsorted whole blood was extracted with TRIzol reagent, and germline DNA was obtained with the DNeasy Blood & Tissue kit. The data were produced on an Illumina HiSeq 2500. TCRbeta-specific cDNA was reverse-transcribed from roughly 500 ng total RNA using a constant-region primer and ProtoScript II reverse transcriptase. The TCRbeta libraries were prepared through three rounds of nested multiplex PCR following a slightly modified ARM-PCR procedure. Each of the first two PCR rounds ran for roughly 9 cycles using multiplex TRBV1-TRBV30 forward primers together with a Cbeta reverse primer. Through fastp at Q25 and MiXCR, TCRdb rebuilt clones from the public reads, retaining in-frame beta chains. CDR3 protein sequences are deduplicated, and each keeps its most common genes and DNA. Within this sample are 330,000 or so distinct CDR3 sequences, with about 65% of them counted one time only. About 6.5% of the sample lies in the top ten.

Sample: peripheral blood. These receptors originate from a man aged 35 to 55 with primary liver carcinoma and hepatitis B virus infection.

Of note for this clonotype: Possible read error: a much larger clone is one base away. The V gene is TRBV29-1, the J gene TRBJ1-4, with unresolved D. The CDR3 is made up of 13 amino acids. V lost 3 bases and J lost 5, with 10 bases in between. The germline V gene encodes CDR1 SQVTM and CDR2 ANQGSEA. The CDR3 here is CSVELACNEKLFF. In DNA, the CDR3 is TGCAGCGTTGAGCTAGCTTGCAATGAAAAACTGTTTTTT.

In regard to this clonotype: Lacking the conserved final phenylalanine or tryptophan, this CDR3 likely reflects a read error. The chain links TRBV12-3 or TRBV12-4 to TRBJ2-7, with 9 positions matching TRBD2. The CDR3 loop spans 14 amino acids. CDR3 region: CTSSFVAGEGEQYL. The CDR3, as DNA: TGTACCAGCAGTTTTGTAGCGGGAGAAGGGGAGCAGTACTTA.